This T cell receptor beta chain was identified in a study of OX40 agonist ivuxolimab in advanced cancers. In the study overall: Ivuxolimab doses were 0.01, 0.1, 0.3, 1.5, 3 or 10 mg/kg every 2 weeks. Eligibility rules accepted prior anti-PD-1, anti-PD-L1 or anti-CTLA-4 therapy, and 40% had some. Overall study results and limits: Relatively little clonal expansion, among the lowest observed, appeared in partial responders at 0.1-3.0 mg/kg.

Clones were sequenced by immunoSEQ multiplex PCR, and TCRdb holds only the in-frame ones, with some missing. The sample holds some 86,000 clones, around nine tenths seen once. Remarks on this clone: Antigen specificity is unknown.

The CDR3 has 14 amino acids. The germline CDR1 and CDR2 sequences are SGHVS and FNYEAQ. Deletions cut 1 base from V and 2 bases from J, with 8 bases between. Sequenced here: CD4+ or CD8+ T cells sorted from blood, sampled in a trial of the OX40 agonist ivuxolimab. The V gene is TRBV7-6, the J gene TRBJ2-5, with D uncertain. This TCR was recovered from an adult with an advanced solid tumor such as melanoma, head and neck, liver or kidney cancer. The CDR3 loop reads CASSLVTVQETQYF. In DNA, the CDR3 is TGTGCCAGCAGCTTAGTTACAGTTCAAGAGACCCAGTACTTC.